The present T cell receptor beta chain was sequenced within a study of T cells in Graves' hyperthyroidism and ophthalmopathy. General study points: Also found in blood were most expanded thyroid clonotypes above 0.001.

Turning to this clonotype: Antigen: not known.

TCR beta CDR3 sequences were amplified from RNA transcripts. In the first-round RT-PCR of the TCR CDR3, the HTBI primer set was used. TCRdb independently ran MiXCR on the multiplex PCR reads; one entry per CDR3 protein. The repertoire holds nearly 600,000 distinct CDR3 sequences, with 14% as singletons. The trim removed 5 bases at V and 6 bases at J, leaving 6 bases unmatched. This CDR3 is built from 13 residues. PBMCs were sourced from roughly 9.7 ml fresh peripheral blood. The source of this sequence is a woman between 18 and 29 years old with Graves' ophthalmopathy. This sequence joins TRBV12-3 or TRBV12-4 and TRBJ2-5, with TRBD1 identical over 7 bases. Sequencing used blood. The chain's CDR3 is CASSKQGIKTQYF. The CDR3 DNA follows: TGTGCCAGCAGTAAACAGGGGATAAAGACCCAGTACTTC.